The 32 T cell receptor beta chains reported below all come from one sample, sequenced in a study of Tregs in tolerant kidney transplant recipients. This table comes from immunoSEQ multiplex PCR, and its TCRdb copy is limited to in-frame clones, with some not included. The table counts around 33,000 clones; roughly an eighth lies in the top ten. The sample consisted of CD8+ T cells from blood, taken before the transplant. The receptors come from a human donor who received a combined kidney and bone marrow transplant.

Notes on this clone: The read terminates 3 residues ahead of where the CDR3 ends, so the germline J gene completes it. V is TRBV29-1 and J is TRBJ2-7, with D uncertain. Germline loops: CDR1 SQVTM, CDR2 ANQGSEA. Deletions cut 2 bases from V and 0 bases from J, with 11 bases between. CDR3 length equals 14 residues. The sequenced part of the CDR3 DNA is TGCAGCGTTGAATTTGACACTTCCTCCTACGAG. Translating gives CSVEFDTSSYE. The CDR3, in full, reads CSVEFDTSSYEQYF.

With regard to this clone: The read comes to an end 3 residues before the CDR3 does, leaving the germline J gene to fill in the end. The V and J genes are TRBV19 and TRBJ1-2, with 8 bases aligning to TRBD1. Per germline, CDR1 LNHDA and CDR2 SQIVND (reference sequence). The V and J ends lost 10 bases and 5 bases, in that order; junction bases with no gene match: 15. This CDR3 contains 15 residues. The CDR3 protein is CATGQGVPTRYGYTF. The CDR3 DNA, read in part, is TGTGCCACCGGACAGGGAGTCCCCACTAGGTATGGC.

Worth noting for this clone: The DNA ends 3 residues before the CDR3 does, and the rest of the CDR3 is filled in from the germline J gene. This sequence joins TRBV5-1 and TRBJ1-1; 9 nucleotides align to TRBD1. Germline values: CDR1 SGHRS, CDR2 YFSETQ. Trimming at V came to 5 bases and at J to 5 bases, leaving 4 bases not matched to a gene. The CDR3 runs to 13 residues. The sequenced CDR3 bases are TGCGCCAGCAGTGGGACAGGGAGAACTGAA. Its translation: CASSGTGRTE. The whole CDR3 region reads CASSGTGRTEAFF.

On this clone: From the germline J gene comes the end of the CDR3, since the read stops 3 residues before it. This sequence joins TRBV11-2 and TRBJ2-7, with D maybe TRBD2 (5 bases). The CDR3 has 15 amino acids. Germline V gene data show CDR1 as SGHAT and CDR2 as FQNNGV. Trimming shortened V by 0 bases and J by 5 bases, and 14 bases separated the two germline ends. The CDR3 reads CASSLEVSGGNEQYF. Partial CDR3 DNA: TGTGCCAGCAGCTTAGAGGTCAGCGGCGGTAACGAG.

As regards this clone: Read coverage stops 3 residues before the CDR3 terminus; the germline J gene supplies the remainder. The chain recombines TRBV13 with TRBJ2-1; D may be TRBD1 (6 bases). V lost 4 bases and J 6 bases, leaving 16 bases between the germline ends. In germline, CDR1 is PRHDT, CDR2 FYEKMQ (reference sequence). CDR3 length: 15 amino acids. CDR3 sequence reads: CASSYGASRGNEQFF. The sequenced CDR3 bases are TGTGCCAGCAGCTATGGGGCTAGCAGGGGCAATGAG.

On this clone itself: The CDR3 goes on 3 residues after the read ends, and that part is filled in from the germline J gene. The chain joins TRBV7-2 to TRBJ1-5, with a possible D match to TRBD1 (6 bases). Germline CDR1 and CDR2: SGHTA and FQGNSA. This CDR3 is 15 amino acids long. V dropped 0 bases and J dropped 8 bases, with 14 bases sitting between them. The sequenced CDR3 bases are TGTGCCAGCAGCTTAGCGGGGGCGGCCATCAAGCCC. Its protein is CASSLAGAAIKP. The whole CDR3 sequence reads CASSLAGAAIKPQHF.

Note on this clone: Coverage ceases 3 residues before the CDR3 finishes, and the germline J gene fills in the end. The rearrangement uses TRBV19 and TRBJ2-1, with D perhaps TRBD2 (5 bases). Germline-derived CDR1 and CDR2 are LNHDA and SQIVND (reference sequence). This CDR3 has 17 residues. V shed 5 bases and J shed 6 bases, with 23 bases lying between them. Partial CDR3 DNA: TGTGCCAGTAGTCCCTCCGGGGTGGACCCGTTTTTCAATGAG. Translated: CASSPSGVDPFFNE. The full CDR3 sequence reads CASSPSGVDPFFNEQFF.

To note about this clone: The observed sequence ends 3 residues before the CDR3 terminus, with the missing tail filled in from the germline J gene. The rearrangement uses TRBV19 and TRBJ2-7; D is unclear. The V and J ends lost 3 bases and 5 bases respectively, with 11 bases between them. This CDR3 comprises 13 residues. Germline CDR1 reads LNHDA; CDR2 reads SQIVND (reference sequence). The CDR3 here is CASSIKGWDEQYF. CDR3 DNA, as far as it was read: TGTGCCAGTAGTATTAAGGGCTGGGACGAG.

As to this clone: The CDR3 is cut off 3 residues early in the read; its end comes from the germline J gene. The chain uses TRBV5-6 and TRBJ2-5; D perhaps matches TRBD1 (6 bases). V shed 4 bases and J shed 6 bases, with 16 bases lying between them. Germline CDR1 reads SGHDT; CDR2 reads YYEEEE. The CDR3 covers 14 residues. The CDR3 DNA, read in part, is TGTGCCAGCAGCCTTGGACAGTTGGTAAAGACC. Encoded protein: CASSLGQLVKT. The whole CDR3 sequence reads CASSLGQLVKTQYF.

About this clone: The read ends 3 residues shy of where the CDR3 ends; the end is completed using the germline J gene. The chain employs TRBV6-1 and TRBJ2-1; 13 bases are shared with TRBD2. CDR1 and CDR2 from the germline V gene are MNHNS and SASEGT. V trimming: 4 bases; J trimming: 7 bases; junction bases outside the gene matches: 1. The CDR3 is 14 amino acids. The CDR3 sequence: CASSGLAGGNEQFF. The CDR3 DNA, read in part, is TGTGCCAGCAGTGGACTAGCGGGAGGTAATGAG.

About this clone: The CDR3 is cut off 3 residues early in the read; its end comes from the germline J gene. The chain has TRBV5-1 and TRBJ2-1; 8 bases agree with TRBD1. The germline gives CDR1 SGHRS, CDR2 YFSETQ. The CDR3 is made up of 16 amino acids. Trimming took 3 bases from V and 6 from J; bases not matched to a gene: 11. CDR3 in amino acids: CASSWPTGEGSNEQFF. The CDR3 DNA, read in part, is TGCGCCAGCAGCTGGCCGACAGGGGAAGGTAGCAATGAG.

On this clone: Coverage ceases 3 residues before the CDR3 finishes, and the germline J gene fills in the end. The J gene is TRBJ2-7, the V gene TRBV19; TRBD2 matches 8 bases. CDR3 length: 14 residues. V was pared by 5 bases and J by 2 bases, with 5 bases of the junction left unmatched. Looked up from germline, CDR1 is LNHDA and CDR2 is SQIVND (reference sequence). The covered CDR3 bases are TGTGCCAGTAGTGGCGGGAGGCCTCCCTACGAG. As protein: CASSGGRPPYE. The whole CDR3 sequence is CASSGGRPPYEQYF.

Of note for this clone: The CDR3 goes on 3 residues after the read ends, and that part is filled in from the germline J gene. The rearrangement joins TRBV15 to TRBJ2-7, with 7 bases matching TRBD1. Trimming at V came to 1 base and at J to 2 bases, leaving 2 bases not matched to a gene. Germline CDR1 LNHNV, CDR2 YYDKDF (reference sequence). The CDR3 loop spans 14 amino acids. Partial CDR3 DNA: TGTGCCACCAGCAGAGTTCAGGGGGCCTACGAG. It is translated as CATSRVQGAYE. The full CDR3 reads CATSRVQGAYEQYF.

Concerning this clone itself: The read falls 3 residues short of the CDR3 end, and the missing part is taken from the germline J gene. The chain is built from TRBV7-3 and TRBJ1-4; D is unclear. Trimming took 4 bases from V and 10 from J, leaving 10 bases between them. The CDR3 is made up of 12 amino acids. Germline CDR1 reads SGHTA; CDR2 reads FQGTGA. The CDR3 is CASSSRGRKLFF. The part of the CDR3 DNA that was read is TGTGCCAGCAGCTCCCGAGGGCGAAAA.

With respect to this clone: Sequencing ends 3 residues short of the CDR3 end; the germline J gene provides the rest. The chain carries TRBV19 and TRBJ2-2; TRBD1 matches 9 bases. J was trimmed by 4 bases and V by 10 bases; bases with no gene match: 10. The CDR3 runs 15 residues. CDR1 is LNHDA, CDR2 SQIVND, per germline (reference sequence). The DNA read from the CDR3 is TGTGCCACCCTTCGCGGGGACAGGGCCACCGGGGAG. This encodes CATLRGDRATGE. The complete CDR3 sequence is CATLRGDRATGELFF.

Comment on this clone: The CDR3 end lies 3 residues beyond the end of the read and is filled in from the germline J gene. The chain combines TRBV5-5 with TRBJ2-7; 10 bases fit TRBD1. Trimming removed 3 bases from V and 4 bases from J; junction bases left unmatched: 7. The V gene's germline CDR1 is SGHKS and CDR2 YYEKEE (reference sequence). The CDR3 contains 15 residues. CDR3 loop: CASSSYWTGGYEQYF. The CDR3 bases that were read are TGTGCCAGCAGCTCCTACTGGACAGGGGGGTACGAG.

Notes on this clone: Read sequence stops 3 residues before the CDR3 end, and the germline J gene provides the missing end. The gene calls are TRBV6-1 and TRBJ1-2; D is possibly TRBD1 (5 bases). The CDR3 totals 13 residues. The V end lost 4 bases, the J end lost 3 bases, and 9 bases lay between the germline ends. Per germline, CDR1 MNHNS and CDR2 SASEGT. This CDR3 is CASSGGVYYGYTF. The CDR3 bases that were read are TGTGCCAGCAGTGGGGGGGTTTACTATGGC.

About this clone: Read sequence stops 3 residues before the CDR3 end, and the germline J gene provides the missing end. The rearrangement joins TRBV7-9 to TRBJ2-7, with D perhaps TRBD2 (5 bases). There are 13 residues in the CDR3. The germline gives CDR1 SEHNR, CDR2 FQNEAQ (reference sequence). V lost 5 bases to trimming and J lost 3 bases, with 11 bases between them. CDR3 DNA (partial): TGTGCCAGCAGCGTAGGACTGAACTACGAG. Translated, it gives CASSVGLNYE. From start to end, the CDR3 is CASSVGLNYEQYF.

CDR3 amino acids: CASRWDYQETQYF. The sequenced CDR3 bases are TGTGCCAGCAGATGGGACTACCAAGAGACC. The chain is built from TRBV7-9 and TRBJ2-5; tentative D call: TRBD2 (6 bases). The read ends 3 residues early relative to the CDR3; the germline J gene fills the gap. The CDR3 consists of 13 residues. Germline V gene data show CDR1 as SEHNR and CDR2 as FQNEAQ (reference sequence). The V end was cut by 6 bases, the J end by 0 bases, with 8 bases between.

The CDR3 is CASSPTGGDSNQPQHF. Incomplete CDR3 DNA: TGTGCCAGTAGTCCGACGGGGGGAGATAGCAATCAGCCC. This sequence joins TRBV19 and TRBJ1-5; a possible D gene is TRBD1 (5 bases). From the germline J gene comes the end of the CDR3, since the read stops 3 residues before it. CDR3 length: 16 residues. Looked up from germline, CDR1 is LNHDA and CDR2 is SQIVND (reference sequence). V lost 5 bases to trimming and J lost 0 bases, with 14 bases between them. Looking up the rest from reference TRBV19 and TRBJ1-5 gives the full variable domain: DGGITQSPKYLFRKEGQNVTLSCEQNLNHDAMYWYRQDPGQGLRLIYYSQIVNDFQKGDIAEGYSVSREKKESFPLTVTSAQKNPTAFYLCASSPTGGDSNQPQHFGDGTRLSIL.

As concerns this clone: The read ends 3 residues shy of where the CDR3 ends; the end is completed using the germline J gene. The chain uses TRBV6-1 and TRBJ1-1; no definite D call. This CDR3 spans 14 amino acids. Germline V CDR1 and CDR2: MNHNS, SASEGT. The V gene lost 0 bases and the J gene lost 2 bases, with 7 bases spanning the gap. CDR3 sequence reads: CASSEAWANTEAFF. The sequenced CDR3 bases are TGTGCCAGCAGTGAAGCGTGGGCAAACACTGAA.

A note on this clone: The read ends 3 residues shy of where the CDR3 ends; the end is completed using the germline J gene. The rearrangement uses TRBV10-1 and TRBJ2-7; D is ambiguous. Germline V gene sequence: CDR1 WNHNN, CDR2 SYGVQD (reference sequence). The ends were cut back, 3 bases at V and 1 base at J, with 7 bases in the middle. This CDR3 spans 13 amino acids. The part of the CDR3 DNA that was read is TGCGCCAGCAGTGAAGCAATGTCCTACGAG. It encodes CASSEAMSYE. In full, the CDR3 is CASSEAMSYEQYF.

The CDR3: CAIRPGQEETQYF. The CDR3 bases that were read are TGTGCCATCAGGCCGGGACAGGAAGAGACC. The chain is built from TRBV10-3 and TRBJ2-5; 8 nucleotides align to TRBD1. The DNA ends 3 residues before the CDR3 does, and the rest of the CDR3 is filled in from the germline J gene. With V trimmed by 6 bases and J by 3 bases, 3 bases remained unmatched. The CDR3 runs 13 residues. CDR1 is ENHRY and CDR2 is SYGVKD in the germline V gene.

About this clone itself: The read ends 3 residues shy of where the CDR3 ends; the end is completed using the germline J gene. The chain uses TRBV5-1 and TRBJ1-6; D gene uncertain. Germline-derived CDR1 and CDR2 are SGHRS and YFSETQ. CDR3 length equals 15 residues. Trimming stripped 0 bases from V and 0 bases from J, with 4 bases between. The sequenced CDR3 bases are TGCGCCAGCAGCTTGGAGGGCTCCTATAATTCACCC. Residues: CASSLEGSYNSP. The whole CDR3 is CASSLEGSYNSPLHF.

Turning to this clone: The read finishes 3 residues shy of the CDR3 end, and the germline J gene is used to complete it. The rearrangement joins TRBV20-1 to TRBJ2-7, with D possibly being TRBD1 (6 bases). V lost 6 bases and J 3 bases, leaving 18 bases between the germline ends. In germline, CDR1 is DFQATT, CDR2 SNEGSKA (reference sequence). The CDR3 runs 14 residues. The chain's CDR3 is CSASSPTGGYEQYF. CDR3 DNA (partial): TGCAGTGCCTCTAGCCCGACAGGTGGCTACGAG.

Regarding this clone: The read ends 3 residues shy of where the CDR3 ends; the end is completed using the germline J gene. The rearrangement links TRBV7-9 to TRBJ2-3, with 9 bases identical to TRBD1. The CDR3 is 15 residues long. Germline CDR1 is SEHNR and CDR2 is FQNEAQ (reference sequence). V was pared by 3 bases and J by 4 bases, with 5 bases of the junction left unmatched. The chain's CDR3 is CASSFRDRVSDTQYF. The DNA read from the CDR3 is TGTGCCAGCAGCTTCCGGGACAGGGTTTCAGATACG.

Worth noting for this clone: From the germline J gene comes the end of the CDR3, since the read stops 3 residues before it. The chain links TRBV7-9 to TRBJ2-5; D gene uncertain. This CDR3 has 14 residues. CDR1 is SEHNR, CDR2 FQNEAQ, per germline (reference sequence). V lost 2 bases, J lost 3 bases, and 10 bases lay in between. Incomplete CDR3 DNA: TGTGCCAGCAGCTTATCTCACCCGGAAGAGACC. Protein sequence: CASSLSHPEET. Given in full, the CDR3 is CASSLSHPEETQYF.

On this clone itself: From the germline J gene comes the end of the CDR3, since the read stops 3 residues before it. This rearrangement joins TRBV2 to TRBJ1-1; D not certain. Per germline, CDR1 SNHLY and CDR2 FYNNEI. Trimming stripped 10 bases from V and 2 bases from J, with 8 bases between. The CDR3 is 11 amino acids. The part of the CDR3 DNA that was read is TGTGCCACAGGTTCCAACACTGAA. As protein: CATGSNTE. The CDR3 in its entirety is CATGSNTEAFF.

Notes on this clone: The read ends 3 residues early relative to the CDR3; the germline J gene fills the gap. This chain connects TRBV18 to TRBJ2-1; TRBD2 agrees at 7 bases. In germline, CDR1 is KGHSH, CDR2 LQKENI. J gave up 4 bases and V 2 bases, and 14 bases lay outside the gene matches. This CDR3 has 18 residues. The sequenced CDR3 bases are TGTGCCAGCTCACCATATCTAGCGGACATCCCCTCTTACAATGAG. Its protein product is CASSPYLADIPSYNE. In full, the CDR3 reads CASSPYLADIPSYNEQFF.

Remarks on this clone: The read terminates 3 residues before the CDR3 end, so the remaining end is supplied by the germline J gene. This chain connects TRBV4-1 to TRBJ2-1; TRBD2 matches 9 bases. Germline V gene sequence: CDR1 MGHRA, CDR2 YSYEKL. This CDR3 is 16 amino acids long. V shed 0 bases, J shed 7 bases, and the junction held 7 bases outside the gene matches. CDR3 in amino acids: CASSQDSGGSGNEQFF. The covered CDR3 bases are TGCGCCAGCAGCCAAGATAGCGGGGGCTCGGGGAATGAG.

Comments on this clone: The read terminates 3 residues ahead of where the CDR3 ends, so the germline J gene completes it. The V and J genes are TRBV11-1 and TRBJ1-1; D is possibly TRBD1 (6 bases). V lost 4 bases and J lost 3, with 9 bases in between. This CDR3 has 13 residues. Germline assignment: CDR1 SGHAT and CDR2 FQDESV (reference sequence). CDR3 protein: CASSWTAHTEAFF. The DNA read from the CDR3 is TGTGCCAGCAGCTGGACAGCCCACACTGAA.

Notes on this clone: The DNA ends 3 residues before the CDR3 does, and the rest of the CDR3 is filled in from the germline J gene. The rearrangement links TRBV5-4 to TRBJ2-7; 13 positions match TRBD2. The CDR3 is 16 amino acids. The trim removed 2 bases at V and 3 bases at J, leaving 5 bases unmatched. From germline, CDR1 is SGHNT and CDR2 YYREEE (reference sequence). The CDR3 is CASSLGLAGVIYEQYF. Incomplete CDR3 DNA: TGTGCCAGCAGCTTAGGACTAGCGGGAGTAATCTACGAG. The full variable domain, completed using reference TRBV5-4 and TRBJ2-7, is ETGVTQSPTHLIKTRGQQVTLRCSSQSGHNTVSWYQQALGQGPQFIFQYYREEENGRGNFPPRFSGLQFPNYSSELNVNALELDDSALYLCASSLGLAGVIYEQYFGPGTRLTVT.